This note documents a single T cell receptor (beta chain) sequence. This clone was detected only a few times. The antigen it binds to is not known. No per-base quality is available; no much larger clone lies one base away. The data stem from a study of beta chain features in type 1 diabetes (dated by TCRdb to the late 2010s). The study in broad terms: No differences in mean age, gender distribution, total cell number or subset yield were found between patients and healthy donors. A total of 90 million to 140 million sorted cells were examined across all samples, and RNA yield correlated strongly with the number of cells per subset. The study compared the TCRB repertoires of sorted circulating CD4+ T cell subsets in recently diagnosed type 1 diabetes patients with those in matched healthy donors. Naive and central memory subsets were obtained from all 30 or so donors, but regulatory and stem cell-like memory subsets were isolated from only 8 patients and roughly 8 healthy donors. On the study overall, not on this receptor specifically: At VDJ recombination sites, type 1 diabetes patients had fewer insertions and more deleted nucleotides, which implies abnormalities in thymic rearrangement. Type 1 diabetes patients showed a moderate but significant shortening of TCRB CDR3 length in all four CD4+ subsets. PCR might favor shorter templates, but patient and control samples were amplified and corrected together, so any skew would affect both groups equally. Naive, central memory and regulatory TCRB repertoires appeared more similar among patients than among healthy donors. Because cDNA rather than genomic DNA was sequenced, highly expressing activated cells could have been over-represented, although no difference in activation and CD3 levels was found between groups. Because small numbers of individuals were included in the HLA sub-analyses, any influence of HLA type on TCRB rearrangement was left unresolved.

The entire amount of isolated RNA was reverse transcribed using the High Capacity cDNA Reverse Transcription Kit, so the sequenced TCRB transcripts were expressed ones. Deep immunoSEQ sequencing was applied to naive, central memory and regulatory T cell samples, giving an average of roughly 3.6 million total reads per sample. Sorted cells were lysed in RLT buffer and RNA was extracted with DNase-treated RNeasy Micro or Mini kits, depending on cell number. To prevent cross-contamination, each cell subset was processed individually, whereas patient and healthy donor samples were processed jointly. Using the immunoSEQ multiplex PCR, TCRB sequences were amplified from cDNA into 87-bp fragments spanning the CDR3 region. Sequencing of the amplicons was performed on the Illumina HiSeq platform. The original methods were these. PCR bias was corrected computationally using synthetic template baselines, and reads within Hamming distance 2 were collapsed, with unmergeable singletons discarded. By aligning reads against IMGT, V, D and J genes, CDR3 length, and insertions or deletions at six rearrangement sites were assigned. Within each subset, clonotype counts were normalized to sorted cell number, after which true diversity and Gini coefficients were computed with the tcR R package. Repertoire sharing was quantified using the overlap coefficient calculated on TCRB nucleotide sequences. Out-of-frame TCRB sequences from naive cells were analyzed to stand in for the pre-selection repertoire. In TCRdb, the immuneACCESS table is reduced to in-frame sequences with V and J assigned. These tables do not hold every clone; where another copy was compared, an unresolved V gene accounts for under half, and the others remain unexplained. Clone size and V and J calls were adopted from that table, with D and trimming inferred from the DNA. A total of a few hundred thousand clones appear in this sample, about 16% of them only once. The ten largest clonotypes hold approximately 0.02% of the sample.

Each donor gave one peripheral blood draw, about 100 mL on average, collected into heparinised tubes. Using a panel that included CD45RO, CCR7, CD25, CD127, CD95 and CD27, naive, central memory, regulatory and stem cell-like memory CD4+ T cells were sorted on a BD FACSAria II. Every sorted population had a purity above 95%. PBMCs were isolated immediately by Lymphoprep density gradient centrifugation and stained directly without culture. To minimize batch effects, samples were stained and sorted in pairs, one healthy donor with one patient per experiment. Based on the germline V gene, the CDR1 and CDR2 sequences are SGHVS and FQNEAQ. The CDR3 holds 14 amino acids from the cysteine to the phenylalanine. The CDR3 DNA has 42 bases and is translated from base 1. V loses 5 bases of germline sequence and J loses 12 bases, and the interval between the two ends is 22 bases.

Sequencing was performed on naive CD4+ T cells from blood. The cell subset or site label corresponds to: true naive CD4+ T cells. This clonotype originated in a woman aged 18 to 35 in good health. The V and J segments used are TRBV7-8 and TRBJ2-5; no D gene can be assigned with confidence. The CDR3 reads as follows: CASSLSDWAAKEYF. The nucleotides read TGTGCCAGCAGCCTCTCGGATTGGGCTGCCAAAGAGTACTTC.